The T cell receptor (beta chain) under discussion was sequenced for a study of molecular identifiers for immune sequencing clone quantification. Both previously described methods and listed TCR primers were employed to make bulk TCR libraries. TCRdb redid the calling of the PCR reads with MiXCR, one entry per CDR3 protein. The sample has about 640,000 distinct CDR3 sequences, around 20% seen once. This CDR3 is 16 amino acids long. CDR1 is LGHNA, CDR2 YSLEER, per germline. V dropped 1 base and J dropped 2; count of bases not matched to a gene: 8. The gene calls are TRBV4-3 and TRBJ2-7; 7 bases are shared with TRBD1. The sample was naive CD8+ T cells from blood, with Jurkat cell RNA spiked in. The subset here: FACS-sorted CD8+CD4-CCR7+CD45RA+ naive T cells. This clonotype originated in a human donor in good health. Some libraries in this study had Jurkat cell RNA spiked in. The CDR3 DNA reads as TGCGCCAGCAGCCAAGCAGAACAGGGGCTTACCTACGAGCAGTACTTC. Translated: CASSQAEQGLTYEQYF.